A single sample is the source of the 6 T cell receptor beta chains below, sequenced in a study of cytomegalovirus exposure and HLA in healthy donors. The PCR used 60 Vbeta and 13 Jbeta primers. Measured with immunoSEQ multiplex PCR; TCRdb has only the in-frame clones, and not every one. Among around 130,000 clones listed, about four fifths were seen once. The specimen sequenced was PBMCs. Receptors originate from a man between 25 and 39 years old in good health and CMV-seronegative.

The V gene is TRBV5-1, the J gene TRBJ1-1; no reliable D call. Looked up from germline, CDR1 is SGHRS and CDR2 is YFSETQ. Between the trimmed V and J ends, which lost 2 bases and 4 bases, there was a span of 3 bases. This CDR3 spans 11 amino acids. CDR3 coding DNA: TGCGCCAGCAGCTTCGGCACTGAAGCTTTCTTT. Amino acid sequence: CASSFGTEAFF.

The gene calls are TRBV19 and TRBJ1-1, with a possible D match to TRBD1 (5 bases). The CDR3 contains 15 residues. Germline loops: CDR1 LNHDA, CDR2 SQIVND (reference sequence). V lost 5 bases and J 1 base, leaving 14 bases between the germline ends. This CDR3 reads CASSPGGRWNTEAFF. CDR3 coding DNA: TGTGCCAGTAGTCCCGGGGGACGCTGGAACACTGAAGCTTTCTTT.

This chain connects TRBV7-2 to TRBJ2-2; 11 positions match TRBD2. CDR1 and CDR2 from the germline V gene are SGHTA and FQGNSA. The CDR3 extends over 19 amino acids. Trimming at V came to 6 bases and at J to 0 bases, leaving 12 bases not matched to a gene. CDR3 in DNA: TGTGCCAGCAGTCAGAATTCACTAGCGGGGGCTGCGAACACCGGGGAGCTGTTTTTT. Translating gives CASSQNSLAGAANTGELFF.

The chain carries TRBV5-6 and TRBJ1-2; D remains unclear. Trimming left V 6 bases short and J 0 bases short, with 18 bases between. The CDR3 totals 16 residues. Per germline, CDR1 SGHDT and CDR2 YYEEEE. The CDR3 region has the DNA TGTGCCAGCAAGGGAGACGGAGATAATTCTAACTATGGCTACACCTTC. It translates to CASKGDGDNSNYGYTF. The full variable domain, completed using reference TRBV5-6 and TRBJ1-2, is DAGVTQSPTHLIKTRGQQVTLRCSPKSGHDTVSWYQQALGQGPQFIFQYYEEEERQRGNFPDRFSGHQFPNYSSELNVNALLLGDSALYLCASKGDGDNSNYGYTFGSGTRLTVV.

The V gene is TRBV7-9, the J gene TRBJ1-5, with D possibly being TRBD1 (6 bases). The ends were cut back, 0 bases at V and 6 bases at J, with 18 bases in the middle. Germline V gene lookup returns CDR1 SEHNR and CDR2 FQNEAQ (reference sequence). The CDR3 contains 17 residues. CDR3 loop: CASSLAPGAGAGQPQHF. CDR3 bases: TGTGCCAGCAGCTTAGCGCCCGGGGCAGGGGCGGGTCAGCCCCAGCATTTT.

V and J are TRBV28 and TRBJ1-1; weak D call: TRBD1 (5 bases). The V gene lost 3 bases and the J gene lost 7 bases, with 15 bases spanning the gap. Germline V gives CDR1 MDHEN, CDR2 SYDVKM. The CDR3 runs to 14 residues. CDR3 coding DNA: TGTGCCAGCAGTTTTACTGGGACCGGGGGTGAAGCTTTCTTT. This encodes CASSFTGTGGEAFF.